These 28 T cell receptor beta chains came from one sample sequenced in a study of T cells in women clearing cervical HPV infection. Measured with immunoSEQ multiplex PCR; TCRdb has only the in-frame clones, and not every one. Across about 26,000 clones, the top ten clones capture roughly 11% of the sample. Sequencing input: blood buffy coat. These TCRs come from a woman between 18 and 70 years old with a cervical HPV16 infection that either progressed to CIN3+ or cleared (not recorded which).

For this clone: The read ends 3 residues before the CDR3 terminus; that terminus is restored from the germline J gene. V is TRBV5-1 and J is TRBJ1-2; tentative D call: TRBD1 (5 bases). CDR1 and CDR2 (germline): SGHRS, YFSETQ. The CDR3 loop spans 11 amino acids. CDR3 bases read: TGCGCCAGCAGCTTGGAAGGGGAC. Translation gives CASSLEGD. The CDR3 in its entirety is CASSLEGDYTF.

The CDR3 here is CASSFGTGDGQYF. Incomplete CDR3 DNA: TGTGCCAGCAGCTTCGGGACAGGGGATGGT. J is TRBJ2-4 and V is TRBV7-9; 10 nucleotides match TRBD1. The DNA ends 3 residues before the CDR3 does, and the rest of the CDR3 is filled in from the germline J gene. The V gene's germline CDR1 is SEHNR and CDR2 FQNEAQ (reference sequence). CDR3 size: 13 residues. Complete variable domain (other parts from reference TRBV7-9 and TRBJ2-4): DTGVSQNPRHKITKRGQNVTFRCDPISEHNRLYWYRQTLGQGPEFLTYFQNEAQLEKSRLLSDRFSAERPKGSFSTLEIQRTEQGDSAMYLCASSFGTGDGQYFGAGTRLSVL.

The covered CDR3 bases are TGTGCCAGCTCACCACCGGCTAGCGGGAGTCTAGAAGAC. It yields the protein CASSPPASGSLED. The full CDR3 reads CASSPPASGSLEDYTF. The chain combines TRBV18 with TRBJ1-2; D is unclear. Coverage ceases 3 residues before the CDR3 finishes, and the germline J gene fills in the end. The CDR3 loop spans 16 amino acids. Germline values: CDR1 KGHSH, CDR2 LQKENI.

As for this clone: The CDR3 is cut off 3 residues early in the read; its end comes from the germline J gene. The chain recombines TRBV7-9 with TRBJ2-7; a possible D gene is TRBD1 (6 bases). CDR1 is SEHNR and CDR2 is FQNEAQ in the germline V gene (reference sequence). The CDR3 is made up of 14 amino acids. Trimming took off 0 bases at V and 6 bases at J, with 12 bases between the two ends. The CDR3 here is CASSLAAAGAEQYF. The covered CDR3 bases are TGTGCCAGCAGCTTAGCCGCGGCAGGGGCCGAG.

With respect to this clone: The CDR3 goes on 3 residues after the read ends, and that part is filled in from the germline J gene. The rearrangement uses TRBV6-2 or TRBV6-3 and TRBJ2-3; perhaps TRBD1 as D (6 bases). Looked up from germline, CDR1 is MNHEY and CDR2 is SVGEGT. The CDR3 has 14 amino acids. The CDR3 sequence is CASSYSNRVGTQYF. CDR3 DNA, as far as it was read: TGTGCCAGCAGTTACTCGAACAGGGTGGGGACG.

As to this clone: The read comes to an end 3 residues before the CDR3 does, leaving the germline J gene to fill in the end. This rearrangement joins TRBV7-2 to TRBJ2-4; 14 positions agree with TRBD2. Germline assignment: CDR1 SGHTA and CDR2 FQGNSA. After removal of 5 bases from V and 8 bases from J, the junction contained 5 bases not matched to a gene. The CDR3 extends over 15 amino acids. Incomplete CDR3 DNA: TGTGCCAGCAGCGCCCGACTAGCGGGAGGGGACATT. Protein sequence: CASSARLAGGDI. In full, the CDR3 is CASSARLAGGDIQYF.

With respect to this clone: The CDR3 end falls 3 residues outside the read, so it is completed with the germline J gene. The gene calls are TRBV20-1 and TRBJ2-3; 8 positions match TRBD1. The CDR3 consists of 14 residues. The germline V gene encodes CDR1 DFQATT and CDR2 SNEGSKA (reference sequence). Unmatched junction bases numbered 4, after V lost 5 bases and J lost 0 bases. Here the CDR3 reads CSARTGTSTDTQYF. Partial CDR3 DNA: TGCAGTGCTCGGACAGGGACTAGCACAGATACG.

This clone is labeled medium-sized based on frequency. The read comes to an end 3 residues before the CDR3 does, leaving the germline J gene to fill in the end. The V and J genes are TRBV19 and TRBJ2-2, with 12 bases lining up with TRBD1. The CDR3 runs to 17 residues. Trimming took 0 bases from V and 7 from J; bases not matched to a gene: 6. CDR1 is LNHDA and CDR2 is SQIVND in the germline V gene (reference sequence). Partial CDR3 DNA: TGTGCCAGTAGTATAGACACCGGGACAGGGGGCTTCGGGGAG. Its translation is CASSIDTGTGGFGE. The CDR3 reads in full as CASSIDTGTGGFGELFF.

As for this clone: The read terminates 3 residues before the CDR3 end, so the remaining end is supplied by the germline J gene. V usage is TRBV7-3 and J usage is TRBJ2-2; 8 bases fit TRBD2. The ends lost 3 bases at V and 0 bases at J; junction bases unmatched: 6. This CDR3 region has 17 residues. The germline V gene encodes CDR1 SGHTA and CDR2 FQGTGA. CDR3 DNA, as far as it was read: TGTGCCAGCAGCTTTTTAGCGGGACAAGCGAACACCGGGGAG. Amino acids: CASSFLAGQANTGE. The complete CDR3 protein is CASSFLAGQANTGELFF.

A remark on this clone: At one end the junction does not follow the germline gene, possibly because of a read error. The sequence runs out 3 residues before the end of the CDR3; the remainder is reconstructed from the germline J gene. The rearrangement joins TRBV18 to TRBJ2-3; D is undetermined. Per the germline V gene, CDR1 is KGHSH and CDR2 is LQKENI. The CDR3 has 14 residues. The covered CDR3 bases are TGTGCCAGCTCACCACCCATGTCTGCAGAGACG. Protein: CASSPPMSAET. The CDR3, in full, reads CASSPPMSAETQYF.

About this clone: Coverage ceases 3 residues before the CDR3 finishes, and the germline J gene fills in the end. J is TRBJ1-2 and V is TRBV7-2; D gene unclear. The germline gives CDR1 SGHTA, CDR2 FQGNSA. V was shortened by 5 bases and J by 4 bases, with 8 bases between the two germline ends. The CDR3 is made up of 12 amino acids. The DNA read from the CDR3 is TGTGCCAGCAGCAAGTACAGCTATGGC. This codes for CASSKYSYG. Given in full, the CDR3 is CASSKYSYGYTF.

In regard to this clone: Read coverage stops 3 residues before the CDR3 terminus; the germline J gene supplies the remainder. The V gene is TRBV2, the J gene TRBJ2-2, with 11 positions matching TRBD1. V shed 6 bases and J 5 bases; nucleotides not matched to a gene: 5. Germline CDR1 reads SNHLY; CDR2 reads FYNNEI. The CDR3 is made up of 15 amino acids. CDR3 protein: CASSLGQGATGELFF. The CDR3 DNA, read in part, is TGTGCCAGCAGCCTCGGACAGGGGGCGACCGGGGAG. The full variable domain, rest sourced from reference TRBV2 and TRBJ2-2, is EPEVTQTPSHQVTQMGQEVILRCVPISNHLYFYWYRQILGQKVEFLVSFYNNEISEKSEIFDDQFSVERPDGSNFTLKIRSTKLEDSAMYFCASSLGQGATGELFFGEGSRLTVL.

Concerning this clone: The read terminates 3 residues ahead of where the CDR3 ends, so the germline J gene completes it. This chain links TRBV7-9 with TRBJ2-2; 7 nucleotides match TRBD1. Per the germline V gene, CDR1 is SEHNR and CDR2 is FQNEAQ (reference sequence). The CDR3 runs to 14 residues. The sequenced part of the CDR3 DNA is TGTGCCAGCAGCTTAGCAGGGGGCGGTGAAAAG. It specifies CASSLAGGGEK. The whole CDR3 region reads CASSLAGGGEKLFF.

With respect to this clone: The CDR3 end falls 3 residues outside the read, so it is completed with the germline J gene. The chain combines TRBV20-1 with TRBJ1-6; D is undetermined. The germline V gene encodes CDR1 DFQATT and CDR2 SNEGSKA (reference sequence). CDR3 length: 10 amino acids. The CDR3 loop is CSAPESSLHF. The sequenced CDR3 bases are TGCAGTGCCCCAGAATCATCC.

In the case of this clone: The read finishes 3 residues shy of the CDR3 end, and the germline J gene is used to complete it. This sequence joins TRBV2 and TRBJ2-5; possible D gene TRBD1, 5 bases. The germline V and J ends were trimmed by 6 bases and 4 bases, with 12 bases remaining between them. This CDR3 spans 13 amino acids. Per germline, CDR1 SNHLY and CDR2 FYNNEI. The CDR3 spells CASSSDSRETQYF. The part of the CDR3 DNA that was read is TGTGCCAGCAGCTCCGACAGTCGAGAGACC. Full variable domain (outside the CDR3, taken from reference TRBV2 and TRBJ2-5): EPEVTQTPSHQVTQMGQEVILRCVPISNHLYFYWYRQILGQKVEFLVSFYNNEISEKSEIFDDQFSVERPDGSNFTLKIRSTKLEDSAMYFCASSSDSRETQYFGPGTRLLVL.

Comments on this clone: With the read ending 3 residues before the CDR3 end, the germline J gene is used to fill in that end. The V gene is TRBV18, the J gene TRBJ2-2; 8 nucleotides match TRBD2. The CDR3 is 17 residues long. CDR1 is KGHSH, CDR2 LQKENI, per germline. Unmatched junction bases numbered 10, after V lost 2 bases and J lost 5 bases. The sequenced CDR3 bases are TGTGCCAGCTCACCAGCGGTGATAGCGGGGCCGACCGGGGAG. Amino acid sequence: CASSPAVIAGPTGE. The full CDR3 protein reads CASSPAVIAGPTGELFF.

Comment on this clone: The CDR3 extends 3 residues past the end of the read, so its final part is completed from the germline J gene. The chain uses TRBV18 and TRBJ2-5; 9 nucleotides agree with TRBD1. The CDR3 sequence is 15 residues long. Germline values: CDR1 KGHSH, CDR2 LQKENI. V trimming: 3 bases; J trimming: 7 bases; junction bases outside the gene matches: 9. The part of the CDR3 DNA that was read is TGTGCCAGCTCACCCGGGACAGGGTCCCGGGGGACC. It translates to CASSPGTGSRGT. The entire CDR3 sequence reads CASSPGTGSRGTQYF.

Incomplete CDR3 DNA: TGTGCCAGCAGCCCGGCCAGGGACAGCCAAGAGACG. This encodes CASSPARDSQET. The full CDR3 is CASSPARDSQETQYF. This chain joins TRBV7-9 and TRBJ2-3; 7 nucleotides line up with TRBD1. From the germline J gene comes the end of the CDR3, since the read stops 3 residues before it. This CDR3 region has 15 residues. Germline V gene lookup returns CDR1 SEHNR and CDR2 FQNEAQ (reference sequence). The variable domain in full, completed from reference TRBV7-9 and TRBJ2-3, reads DTGVSQNPRHKITKRGQNVTFRCDPISEHNRLYWYRQTLGQGPEFLTYFQNEAQLEKSRLLSDRFSAERPKGSFSTLEIQRTEQGDSAMYLCASSPARDSQETQYFGPGTRLTVL.

On this clone itself: The CDR3 goes on 3 residues after the read ends, and that part is filled in from the germline J gene. The chain employs TRBV28 and TRBJ1-2; 11 positions match TRBD1. V dropped 5 bases and J dropped 2; count of bases not matched to a gene: 4. From germline, CDR1 is MDHEN and CDR2 SYDVKM. This CDR3 spans 15 amino acids. The DNA read from the CDR3 is TGTGCCAGCAGTCTGGACAGGGGGCGAAACTATGGC. It yields the protein CASSLDRGRNYG. The CDR3 as a whole reads CASSLDRGRNYGYTF.

As concerns this clone: From the germline J gene comes the end of the CDR3, since the read stops 3 residues before it. This chain connects TRBV7-2 to TRBJ1-1; no clear D. The germline V gene encodes CDR1 SGHTA and CDR2 FQGNSA. The CDR3 totals 12 residues. CDR3 region: CASSLAGREAFF. CDR3 DNA (partial): TGTGCCAGCAGCTTAGCGGGCAGAGAA.

Of note for this clone: The read ends 3 residues shy of where the CDR3 ends; the end is completed using the germline J gene. The rearrangement uses TRBV4-1 and TRBJ2-7; D is ambiguous. The CDR3 is 14 amino acids. Trimming shortened V by 0 bases and J by 5 bases, and 11 bases separated the two germline ends. Per the germline V gene, CDR1 is MGHRA and CDR2 is YSYEKL. The CDR3 bases that were read are TGCGCCAGCAGCCAAGAGGCTCGATCTCACGAG. This codes for CASSQEARSHE. The full-length CDR3 reads as CASSQEARSHEQYF.

With regard to this clone: Coverage ceases 3 residues before the CDR3 finishes, and the germline J gene fills in the end. V is TRBV5-1 and J is TRBJ2-3, with 12 bases identical to TRBD2. Germline V gives CDR1 SGHRS, CDR2 YFSETQ. V trimming: 4 bases; J trimming: 5 bases; junction bases outside the gene matches: 5. The CDR3 contains 15 residues. The chain's CDR3 is CASSPTTSGGDTQYF. The part of the CDR3 DNA that was read is TGCGCCAGCAGCCCAACGACTAGCGGGGGAGATACG.

Comments on this clone: The missing CDR3 end, 3 residues past where the read stops, is filled in from the germline J gene. The V gene is TRBV7-2, the J gene TRBJ1-2, with 10 bases fitting TRBD1. Germline loops: CDR1 SGHTA, CDR2 FQGNSA. CDR3 length equals 14 residues. J gave up 3 bases and V 4 bases, and 2 bases lay outside the gene matches. The sequenced part of the CDR3 DNA is TGTGCCAGCAGCTCGACAGGGGGCGACTATGGC. Translation: CASSSTGGDYG. In full, the CDR3 reads CASSSTGGDYGYTF.

For this clone: The missing CDR3 end, 3 residues past where the read stops, is filled in from the germline J gene. The chain links TRBV19 to TRBJ1-2; D remains ambiguous. The germline V gene has CDR1 LNHDA and CDR2 SQIVND (reference sequence). This CDR3 has 12 residues. CDR3 region: CASSPSLGDYTF. The CDR3 bases that were read are TGTGCCAGTAGTCCGTCGCTGGGCGAC.

To note about this clone: The read finishes 3 residues shy of the CDR3 end, and the germline J gene is used to complete it. The chain combines TRBV18 with TRBJ2-7, with D possibly being TRBD1 (7 bases). Germline loops: CDR1 KGHSH, CDR2 LQKENI. Trimming took 3 bases from V and 4 from J, leaving 22 bases between them. This CDR3 spans 17 amino acids. The sequenced CDR3 bases are TGTGCCAGCTCACCTGATTATAGGGCAGGGGGAGGATACGAG. Protein product: CASSPDYRAGGGYE. The complete CDR3 protein is CASSPDYRAGGGYEQYF.

Comments on this clone: The sequenced fragment ends 3 residues before the CDR3 boundary, so the rest is inferred from the germline J gene. The chain combines TRBV7-2 with TRBJ2-3; D unresolved. The CDR3 length is 13 residues. V dropped 5 bases and J dropped 3 bases, with 9 bases sitting between them. In germline, CDR1 is SGHTA, CDR2 FQGNSA. CDR3 DNA, as far as it was read: TGTGCCAGCAGCCCTCTAGTTACAGATACG. Encoded protein: CASSPLVTDT. The full CDR3 protein is CASSPLVTDTQYF. Full variable domain (outside the CDR3, taken from reference TRBV7-2 and TRBJ2-3): GAGVSQSPSNKVTEKGKDVELRCDPISGHTALYWYRQSLGQGLEFLIYFQGNSAPDKSGLPSDRFSAERTGGSVSTLTIQRTQQEDSAVYLCASSPLVTDTQYFGPGTRLTVL.

For this clone: The CDR3 is cut off 3 residues early in the read; its end comes from the germline J gene. The chain links TRBV19 to TRBJ2-3, with D uncertain. Trimming left V 4 bases short and J 3 bases short, with 14 bases between. Germline CDR1 is LNHDA and CDR2 is SQIVND (reference sequence). The CDR3 is 15 residues long. The sequenced part of the CDR3 DNA is TGTGCCAGTAGTAGCCGGGTCTCTGGGACAGATACG. As protein: CASSSRVSGTDT. The whole CDR3 reads CASSSRVSGTDTQYF.

Concerning this clone itself: The read stops 3 residues short of the end of the CDR3; the missing end is completed from the germline J gene. The chain employs TRBV18 and TRBJ2-3, with TRBD1 as a possible D gene (7 bases). This CDR3 has 15 residues. Germline loops: CDR1 KGHSH, CDR2 LQKENI. CDR3: CASSRQGGSQETQYF. Incomplete CDR3 DNA: TGTGCCAGCTCACGGCAGGGGGGCTCCCAAGAGACG.